This T cell receptor beta chain emerged from a study of CD8 T cells in Susac syndrome. This clonotype was seen once. Controls matched for sex and age were healthy donors. Germline loops: CDR1 DFQATT, CDR2 SNEGSKA (reference sequence). V lost 3 bases, J lost 3 bases, and 6 bases stayed unmatched. This CDR3 is 15 amino acids long. Random-hexamer reverse transcription was applied to about 0.5 to 1 ug RNA. Amplification of the TCR beta CDR3 was carried out by immunoSEQ multiplex PCR, which spanned a total of 54 Vbeta and 13 Jbeta segments. TCRdb re-called the immunoSEQ multiplex PCR reads through MiXCR, storing one row per CDR3 protein. In the table there are 95,000 to 150,000 distinct CDR3 sequences, just under 95% of which are singletons.

The V and J genes are TRBV20-1 and TRBJ1-3; 9 bases map to TRBD1. The sample comprised CD4+ T cells from PBMCs. The receptor comes from a human donor in good health. DNA for the CDR3: TGCAGTGCTAGGTCCCGGGACAGGGATGGAAACACCATATATTTT. Its protein product is CSARSRDRDGNTIYF.